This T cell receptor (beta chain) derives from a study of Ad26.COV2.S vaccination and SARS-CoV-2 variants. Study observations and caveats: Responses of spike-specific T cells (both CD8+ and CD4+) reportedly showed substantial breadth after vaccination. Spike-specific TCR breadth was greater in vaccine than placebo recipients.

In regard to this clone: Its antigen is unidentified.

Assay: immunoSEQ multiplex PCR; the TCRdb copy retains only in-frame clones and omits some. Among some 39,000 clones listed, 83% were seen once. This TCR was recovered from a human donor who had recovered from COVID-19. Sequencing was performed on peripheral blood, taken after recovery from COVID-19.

In DNA, the CDR3 is TGTGCCAGCAGGGTGGGGACAGGGTCCTACGAGCAGTACGTC. The encoded protein is CASRVGTGSYEQYV. The chain combines TRBV27 with TRBJ2-7; 9 bases line up with TRBD1. The CDR3 has 14 amino acids. Germline trimming cut 6 bases from V and 1 base from J; bases unmatched to any gene: 4. In germline, CDR1 is MNHEY, CDR2 SMNVEV (reference sequence).